Shown below are 30 T cell receptor beta chains from a single sample sequenced in a study of T cell responses to AZD1222 COVID-19 vaccine. The repertoire was sequenced with immunoSEQ multiplex PCR; TCRdb's copy has only in-frame clones and lacks some. The sample comprises over 100,000 clones, 80% to 85% of which are singletons, and about 9% rests with the top ten. The specimen was peripheral blood, collected on day 0 of AZD1222 vaccination. The receptors were sampled from an adult in good health.

This rearrangement joins TRBV5-1 to TRBJ1-3, with 8 bases identical to TRBD1. J lost 4 bases, V lost 4 bases, and 4 bases had no gene match. Per the germline V gene, CDR1 is SGHRS and CDR2 is YFSETQ. The CDR3 covers 14 residues. CDR3 region: CASSTGDRGNTIYF. In DNA form, the CDR3 reads TGCGCCAGCAGCACAGGGGACAGGGGAAACACCATATATTTT.

This clone was detected only once. The V and J genes are TRBV2 and TRBJ2-2; 9 bases fit TRBD2. The germline gives CDR1 SNHLY, CDR2 FYNNEI. V gave up 8 bases and J gave up 4 bases; unmatched junction bases: 11. CDR3 length: 16 amino acids. CDR3 region: CASGRREGRATGELFF. The CDR3 DNA reads as TGTGCCAGCGGTCGGCGGGAGGGCAGGGCCACCGGGGAGCTGTTTTTT.

V and J are TRBV28 and TRBJ1-5, with TRBD1 matching over 8 bases. Germline V gene lookup returns CDR1 MDHEN and CDR2 SYDVKM. Trimming cost V 7 bases and J 5 bases; bases outside gene matches: 4. The CDR3 is 13 amino acids. In nucleotides, the CDR3 is TGTGCCAGCACCTTGGACAGGGATCAGCCCCAGCATTTT. This translates into CASTLDRDQPQHF.

V usage is TRBV5-1 and J usage is TRBJ2-7; 11 nucleotides line up with TRBD2. The germline V gene has CDR1 SGHRS and CDR2 YFSETQ. After removal of 1 base from V and 0 bases from J, the junction contained 9 bases not matched to a gene. The CDR3 is 18 amino acids. Written as DNA, the CDR3 is TGCGCCAGCAGCTTGAAGCTAGCGGGGGGTTCCCTCTCCTACGAGCAGTACTTC. Its protein product is CASSLKLAGGSLSYEQYF.

This clone turned up a few times. The chain has TRBV27 and TRBJ2-7, with 8 nucleotides matching TRBD2. The V gene end was trimmed by 5 bases and the J gene end by 0 bases; junction bases not matched to a gene: 9. Germline CDR1 is MNHEY and CDR2 is SMNVEV (reference sequence). The CDR3 loop spans 16 amino acids. In DNA form, the CDR3 reads TGTGCCAGCAGTACAATTTTAGCGGGGAGCTCCTACGAGCAGTACTTC. This codes for CASSTILAGSSYEQYF.

This chain links TRBV28 with TRBJ2-1, with 8 positions matching TRBD1. After removal of 7 bases from V and 3 bases from J, the junction contained 8 bases not matched to a gene. Per the germline V gene, CDR1 is MDHEN and CDR2 is SYDVKM. This CDR3 contains 15 residues. This chain's CDR3 is CASIPLGQVYNEQFF. CDR3 coding DNA: TGTGCCAGCATCCCTTTGGGACAGGTCTACAATGAGCAGTTCTTC.

This chain uses TRBV30 with TRBJ2-7; TRBD1 matches at 10 bases. Trimming cost V 4 bases and J 3 bases; bases outside gene matches: 9. CDR1 is GTSNPN and CDR2 is SVGIG in the germline V gene (reference sequence). The CDR3 is 15 residues long. The DNA for the CDR3 is TGTGCCTGGATGAGCGGGACAGGGGATAGCTACGAGCAGTACTTC. Amino acid sequence: CAWMSGTGDSYEQYF.

The CDR3: CASQVDLVKETQYF. Here the CDR3 DNA reads TGTGCCAGCCAGGTCGATTTAGTCAAAGAGACCCAGTACTTC. The chain employs TRBV28 and TRBJ2-5; no firm D call. The germline V gene encodes CDR1 MDHEN and CDR2 SYDVKM. The CDR3 loop spans 14 amino acids. The V end was cut by 8 bases, the J end by 3 bases, with 16 bases between. Complete variable domain (other parts from reference TRBV28 and TRBJ2-5): DVKVTQSSRYLVKRTGEKVFLECVQDMDHENMFWYRQDPGLGLRLIYFSYDVKMKEKGDIPEGYSVSREKKERFSLILESASTNQTSMYLCASQVDLVKETQYFGPGTRLLVL.

The V gene is TRBV12-3 or TRBV12-4, the J gene TRBJ1-2, with TRBD1 matching over 9 bases. CDR3 length equals 13 residues. V lost 5 bases, J lost 8 bases, and 6 bases stayed unmatched. CDR3 protein: CASSEQGAGGYTF. CDR3 nucleotide sequence: TGTGCCAGCAGTGAACAGGGGGCTGGGGGCTACACCTTC.

In DNA, the CDR3 is TGTGCCAGCAGCCCCACCCACATGCGGGAAGGTACGCAGTATTTT. As protein: CASSPTHMREGTQYF. The chain joins TRBV7-2 to TRBJ2-3; tentatively, D is TRBD2 (6 bases). V was cut by 5 bases and J by 8 bases, with 20 bases left in between. Germline V gene lookup returns CDR1 SGHTA and CDR2 FQGNSA. The CDR3 loop spans 15 amino acids.

This rearrangement joins TRBV19 to TRBJ1-3; no clear D gene. Germline V CDR1 and CDR2: LNHDA, SQIVND (reference sequence). V shed 5 bases and J shed 4 bases, with 9 bases lying between them. The length of the CDR3 is 13 residues. The CDR3 sequence is CASSPLEGNTIYF. CDR3 nucleotide sequence: TGTGCCAGTAGTCCCTTGGAAGGAAACACCATATATTTT. Complete variable domain (other parts from reference TRBV19 and TRBJ1-3): DGGITQSPKYLFRKEGQNVTLSCEQNLNHDAMYWYRQDPGQGLRLIYYSQIVNDFQKGDIAEGYSVSREKKESFPLTVTSAQKNPTAFYLCASSPLEGNTIYFGEGSWLTVV.

The chain joins TRBV11-1 to TRBJ2-1, with TRBD1 matching 8 bases. Unmatched junction bases numbered 12, after V lost 7 bases and J lost 7 bases. This CDR3 contains 15 residues. CDR1 and CDR2 (germline): SGHAT, FQDESV (reference sequence). CDR3 sequence: CASTGGGTGDNEQFF. The CDR3 DNA follows: TGTGCCAGCACCGGAGGGGGGACAGGAGATAATGAGCAGTTCTTC. Full variable domain (rest looked up from reference TRBV11-1 and TRBJ2-1): EAEVAQSPRYKITEKSQAVAFWCDPISGHATLYWYRQILGQGPELLVQFQDESVVDDSQLPKDRFSAERLKGVDSTLKIQPAELGDSAMYLCASTGGGTGDNEQFFGPGTRLTVL.

This rearrangement joins TRBV19 to TRBJ2-5; D may be TRBD1 (6 bases). The V end lost 3 bases, the J end lost 9 bases, and 20 bases lay between the germline ends. The CDR3 has 15 residues. Germline assignment: CDR1 LNHDA and CDR2 SQIVND (reference sequence). Here the CDR3 reads CASSISGAETYSQYF. CDR3 DNA: TGTGCCAGTAGTATCTCAGGGGCTGAGACGTATTCCCAGTACTTC.

The chain joins TRBV7-9 to TRBJ2-5; 13 nucleotides line up with TRBD2. In germline, CDR1 is SEHNR, CDR2 FQNEAQ (reference sequence). V trimming: 5 bases; J trimming: 2 bases; junction bases outside the gene matches: 5. The CDR3 is 16 amino acids. CDR3 bases: TGTGCCAGCAGCGAGACTAGCGGGGGGCCACAAGAGACCCAGTACTTC. Protein sequence: CASSETSGGPQETQYF.

The chain employs TRBV5-1 and TRBJ2-7, with D unclear. The V and J ends lost 0 bases and 3 bases respectively, with 10 bases between them. CDR1 is SGHRS, CDR2 YFSETQ, per germline. The CDR3 is 14 residues long. Here the CDR3 reads CASSLASDNYEQYF. In DNA, the CDR3 is TGCGCCAGCAGCTTGGCATCCGACAACTACGAGCAGTACTTC.

This clone has only one observation. An end of the junction does not agree with germline; a read error may underlie this. This rearrangement joins TRBV28 to TRBJ1-2, with 10 bases that match TRBD1. In germline, CDR1 is MDHEN, CDR2 SYDVKM. CDR3 length: 13 amino acids. CDR3 sequence reads: CASSDRGRPSVFF. For the CDR3, the DNA is TGTGCCAGCAGTGACAGGGGGCGCCCATCTGTATTCTTC.

The chain is built from TRBV28 and TRBJ1-5; D call uncertain. The germline CDR1 and CDR2 sequences are MDHEN and SYDVKM. This CDR3 is built from 16 residues. Trimming cost V 2 bases and J 0 bases, with 11 bases left between them. For the CDR3, the DNA is TGTGCCAGCAGTTTAAGCCCCTCCTATAGCAATCAGCCCCAGCATTTT. It yields the protein CASSLSPSYSNQPQHF. Complete variable domain (other parts from reference TRBV28 and TRBJ1-5): DVKVTQSSRYLVKRTGEKVFLECVQDMDHENMFWYRQDPGLGLRLIYFSYDVKMKEKGDIPEGYSVSREKKERFSLILESASTNQTSMYLCASSLSPSYSNQPQHFGDGTRLSIL.

In this sample, this clone turned up once. The chain joins TRBV25-1 to TRBJ1-2, with 8 bases identical to TRBD1. Germline CDR1 reads MGHDK; CDR2 reads SYGVNS. The CDR3 has 14 amino acids. The ends lost 0 bases at V and 5 bases at J; junction bases unmatched: 2. In nucleotides, the CDR3 is TGTGCCAGCAGTGAATATGACAGGGGATATGGCTACACCTTC. It yields the protein CASSEYDRGYGYTF.

The chain carries TRBV2 and TRBJ1-6; D ambiguous. This CDR3 region has 15 residues. V gave up 3 bases and J gave up 0 bases, with 6 bases separating them. Germline lookup yields CDR1 SNHLY and CDR2 FYNNEI. CDR3 sequence: CASSETSSYNSPLHF. The CDR3 DNA is TGTGCCAGCAGTGAGACCAGCTCCTATAATTCACCCCTCCACTTT.

This rearrangement joins TRBV6-5 to TRBJ1-6; TRBD1 matches 7 bases. V shed 11 bases, J shed 8 bases, and the junction held 9 bases outside the gene matches. Germline CDR1 is MNHEY and CDR2 is SVGAGI. CDR3 length: 13 residues. In DNA, the CDR3 is TGTGCCTCTCGTCAGGGGGAGGATTCACCCCTCCACTTT. Protein sequence: CASRQGEDSPLHF.

V gene TRBV5-8 combines with J gene TRBJ2-7, with 7 bases lining up with TRBD2. The CDR3 spans 16 residues. V lost 0 bases and J lost 2; bases outside the gene matches: 8. Germline CDR1 is SGHTS and CDR2 is YDEGEE. The CDR3 loop reads CASSLVDWAGAYEQYF. The DNA for the CDR3 is TGTGCCAGCAGCTTGGTCGATTGGGCGGGGGCCTACGAGCAGTACTTC. Using reference TRBV5-8 and TRBJ2-7 for the parts outside the CDR3, the full variable domain is EAGVTQSPTHLIKTRGQQATLRCSPISGHTSVYWYQQALGLGLQFLLWYDEGEERNRGNFPPRFSGRQFPNYSSELNVNALELEDSALYLCASSLVDWAGAYEQYFGPGTRLTVT.

This clone showed up just once. The rearrangement uses TRBV7-2 and TRBJ2-1, with 10 bases lining up with TRBD1. The CDR3 is made up of 15 amino acids. Germline V gene lookup returns CDR1 SGHTA and CDR2 FQGNSA. Germline trimming cut 4 bases from V and 8 bases from J; bases unmatched to any gene: 8. In nucleotides, the CDR3 is TGTGCCAGCAGCTCGGGACAGGGGTTTGCGTATGAGCAGTTCTTC. This gives the protein CASSSGQGFAYEQFF.

V usage is TRBV29-1 and J usage is TRBJ1-2; D uncertain. The germline V gene encodes CDR1 SQVTM and CDR2 ANQGSEA. Trimming shortened V by 5 bases and J by 2 bases, and 9 bases separated the two germline ends. The CDR3 runs 12 residues. The CDR3 loop is CSVREGNYGYTF. Here the CDR3 DNA reads TGCAGCGTTAGGGAGGGCAACTATGGCTACACCTTC.

This chain joins TRBV21-1 and TRBJ2-4; the table's D call TRBD1 went unverified against the DNA. TRBV21-1 is listed as a pseudogene. The CDR3 sequence is 16 residues long. CDR3 region: CASSKYPGHQLNIQYF. The CDR3 DNA follows: TGTGCCAGCAGCAAGTATCCGGGACACCAACTAAACATTCAGTACTTC.

V usage is TRBV5-3 and J usage is TRBJ2-7; the match to TRBD1 covers 7 bases. TRBV5-3 falls under the ORF class, with uncertain function. The trim removed 5 bases at V and 0 bases at J, leaving 8 bases unmatched. This CDR3 has 15 amino acids. The CDR3 spells CARRRDRKSSYEQYF. The CDR3 DNA is TGTGCCAGAAGAAGGGACAGAAAGAGCTCCTACGAGCAGTACTTC.

The chain recombines TRBV7-2 with TRBJ1-4, with D hard to call. This CDR3 comprises 13 residues. Germline V gene sequence: CDR1 SGHTA, CDR2 FQGNSA. V lost 5 bases and J lost 5, with 9 bases in between. The CDR3 here is CASSQSFNEKLFF. As DNA, the CDR3 is TGTGCCAGCAGCCAGTCCTTCAATGAAAAACTGTTTTTT.

The chain links TRBV4-1 to TRBJ2-5; D unclear. The germline V gene encodes CDR1 MGHRA and CDR2 YSYEKL. The V end was cut by 6 bases, the J end by 2 bases, with 19 bases between. CDR3 size: 16 residues. This CDR3 is CASSYGTVPGQETQYF. CDR3 bases: TGCGCCAGCAGTTATGGAACAGTGCCAGGTCAAGAGACCCAGTACTTC.

The genes are TRBV7-6 and TRBJ1-5; 7 nucleotides line up with TRBD1. Germline CDR1 and CDR2: SGHVS and FNYEAQ. The V segment lost 3 bases and the J segment 6 bases; nucleotides outside the gene matches: 2. The CDR3 sequence is 13 residues long. CDR3 amino acids: CASSFYRGQPQHF. The CDR3 coding sequence is TGTGCCAGCAGCTTCTACAGGGGTCAGCCCCAGCATTTT.

The gene calls are TRBV12-3 or TRBV12-4 and TRBJ1-1; D might be TRBD1 (5 bases). The germline V and J ends were trimmed by 6 bases and 4 bases, with 12 bases remaining between them. CDR3 length: 13 residues. CDR3 sequence (DNA): TGTGCCAGCAGGGGGGTGGACTTCACTGAAGCTTTCTTT. Amino acids: CASRGVDFTEAFF.

V and J are TRBV11-2 and TRBJ2-3; D is possibly TRBD1 (5 bases). Trimming stripped 8 bases from V and 5 bases from J, with 14 bases between. Germline CDR1 SGHAT, CDR2 FQNNGV. CDR3 length: 13 amino acids. Written as DNA, the CDR3 is TGTGCCAGCGCACAGGTATCTAGAGATACGCAGTATTTT. Its protein is CASAQVSRDTQYF.